This T cell receptor (beta chain) was obtained from a study of shared clonotypes between healthy human individuals. A split of CD4+ cells into CD45RA+ naive and CD45RA-negative memory subsets was performed. Note on this clone: Its antigen is still unknown.

Study-level points and caveats: A generally larger estimated richness was seen in naive subsets than in memory subsets.

Using immunoSEQ multiplex PCR, the repertoire was profiled, and TCRdb retains in-frame clones only, with some absent. The sample has around 2.5 million clones; over 85% are singletons. The germline V gene has CDR1 SGHRS and CDR2 YFSETQ. Trimming stripped 0 bases from V and 4 bases from J, with 19 bases between. The CDR3 spans 17 residues. The genes are TRBV5-1 and TRBJ1-2; weak D call: TRBD1 (6 bases). The sequenced material came from naive CD4+ T cells from PBMCs. Subset defined: CD45RA+ positively selected. The origin of this receptor is a man between 18 and 29 years old in good health. Some clones in this sample may be carry-over from other donors' samples. CDR3 amino acids: CASSLAEAAGEGYGYTF. The CDR3 DNA reads TGCGCCAGCAGCTTGGCCGAGGCCGCAGGGGAGGGCTATGGCTACACCTTC.